The 12 T cell receptor beta chains below all came from one sample that was sequenced in a study of blood T cell repertoires in COVID-19. The protocol was immunoSEQ multiplex PCR, while the TCRdb copy is restricted to in-frame clones and leaves out a portion. The repertoire holds approximately 50,000 clones, with around 83% as singletons. The sample comprised peripheral blood. These receptors were obtained from a man aged 60 to 75 with acute or convalescent COVID-19.

V is TRBV7-2 and J is TRBJ2-1; 7 bases agree with TRBD2. Germline lookup yields CDR1 SGHTA and CDR2 FQGNSA. The junction had 5 bases not matched to a gene; V was cut back by 3 bases and J by 6 bases. The CDR3 runs 14 residues. CDR3 region: CASSLGLAANEQFF. DNA for the CDR3: TGTGCCAGCAGCTTGGGGCTAGCGGCCAATGAGCAGTTCTTC.

V is TRBV7-3 and J is TRBJ2-2; weak D call: TRBD2 (5 bases). The length of the CDR3 is 16 residues. V was pared by 5 bases and J by 6 bases, with 19 bases between. The germline CDR1 and CDR2 sequences are SGHTA and FQGTGA. The CDR3 DNA sequence: TGTGCCAGCAGCCCCCTGGGCCTAGCTATGGCCGGGGAGCTGTTTTTT. Translated, it gives CASSPLGLAMAGELFF. Filled out from reference TRBV7-3 and TRBJ2-2, the complete variable domain reads GAGVSQTPSNKVTEKGKYVELRCDPISGHTALYWYRQSLGQGPEFLIYFQGTGAADDSGLPNDRFFAVRPEGSVSTLKIQRTERGDSAVYLCASSPLGLAMAGELFFGEGSRLTVL.

V usage is TRBV6-5 and J usage is TRBJ1-5; 9 bases agree with TRBD1. Germline V gives CDR1 MNHEY, CDR2 SVGAGI. This CDR3 spans 14 amino acids. V trimming: 6 bases; J trimming: 5 bases; junction bases outside the gene matches: 5. Written as DNA, the CDR3 is TGTGCCAGCAGCACCGGGACAGGGTATCAGCCCCAGCATTTT. Residues: CASSTGTGYQPQHF.

This clone has just a few counts. This chain uses TRBV7-9 with TRBJ1-2, with 8 bases fitting TRBD1. Germline CDR1 is SEHNR and CDR2 is FQNEAQ (reference sequence). This CDR3 has 15 amino acids. The V and J ends lost 5 bases and 2 bases, in that order; junction bases with no gene match: 7. CDR3 DNA sequence: TGTGCCAGCAGCCGCCCGGGACAGGAGAACTATGGCTACACCTTC. Encoded protein: CASSRPGQENYGYTF.

V gene TRBV28 combines with J gene TRBJ1-5, with 7 nucleotides matching TRBD1. The CDR3 totals 15 residues. Trimming removed 7 bases from V and 5 bases from J; junction bases left unmatched: 11. Germline V CDR1 and CDR2: MDHEN, SYDVKM. The DNA of the CDR3 is TGTGCCAGCATCCACCGACAGGGTTTTGATCAGCCCCAGCATTTT. As protein: CASIHRQGFDQPQHF.

This clone has a handful of counts. This rearrangement joins TRBV7-9 to TRBJ1-1; D may be TRBD1 (5 bases). The CDR3 is 14 residues long. V lost 7 bases and J lost 3, with 15 bases in between. Germline values: CDR1 SEHNR, CDR2 FQNEAQ (reference sequence). CDR3 protein: CASTPVGHYTEAFF. The DNA for the CDR3 is TGTGCCAGCACCCCTGTCGGACACTACACTGAAGCTTTCTTT. The variable domain in full, with the rest retrieved from reference TRBV7-9 and TRBJ1-1, is DTGVSQNPRHKITKRGQNVTFRCDPISEHNRLYWYRQTLGQGPEFLTYFQNEAQLEKSRLLSDRFSAERPKGSFSTLEIQRTEQGDSAMYLCASTPVGHYTEAFFGQGTRLTVV.

V is TRBV24-1 and J is TRBJ2-3; TRBD2 aligns across 14 bases. This CDR3 is 17 amino acids long. CDR1 is KGHDR and CDR2 is SFDVKD in the germline V gene. Losses at the gene ends were 7 bases for V and 2 bases for J; bases not matched to a gene: 7. CDR3 loop: CATSQGLAGVPTDTQYF. The CDR3 nucleotides are TGTGCCACCAGCCAGGGACTAGCGGGAGTTCCCACAGATACGCAGTATTTT.

This clone has only one observation. The rearrangement joins TRBV7-3 to TRBJ2-7, with 8 bases that match TRBD2. V dropped 5 bases and J dropped 5; count of bases not matched to a gene: 20. The germline gives CDR1 SGHTA, CDR2 FQGTGA. The CDR3 sequence is 18 residues long. The CDR3, as DNA: TGTGCCAGCAGCCCAGTCCTCCGGGGCAGCGGGAGTCGACACGAGCAGTACTTC. Translating gives CASSPVLRGSGSRHEQYF.

This clone was counted a single time. In DNA form, the CDR3 reads TGTGCCATCAGTGAGTCCGGGAGTAACACCGGGGAGCTGTTTTTT. It yields the protein CAISESGSNTGELFF. The V call is TRBV10-3, the J call TRBJ2-2; possible D gene TRBD2, 6 bases. In germline, CDR1 is ENHRY, CDR2 SYGVKD. V dropped 0 bases and J dropped 2 bases, with 7 bases sitting between them. The CDR3 sequence is 15 residues long.

The chain recombines TRBV5-1 with TRBJ2-5; 8 bases map to TRBD2. V lost 0 bases, J lost 0 bases, and 4 bases stayed unmatched. Germline CDR1 and CDR2: SGHRS and YFSETQ. The CDR3 has 16 residues. The CDR3 DNA reads TGCGCCAGCAGCTTGGGTTTAGCGGGGAACCAAGAGACCCAGTACTTC. Translating it yields CASSLGLAGNQETQYF.

This chain links TRBV29-1 with TRBJ1-1; no clear D gene. In germline, CDR1 is SQVTM, CDR2 ANQGSEA. The germline V and J ends were trimmed by 4 bases and 0 bases, with 9 bases remaining between them. CDR3 length equals 13 residues. CDR3 sequence: CSVAPGLNTEAFF. The CDR3 region has the DNA TGCAGCGTTGCTCCAGGTTTGAACACTGAAGCTTTCTTT.

The chain employs TRBV7-9 and TRBJ1-3, with D unclear. Germline loops: CDR1 SEHNR, CDR2 FQNEAQ (reference sequence). V was shortened by 5 bases and J by 4 bases, with 6 bases between the two germline ends. CDR3 length equals 12 residues. In DNA form, the CDR3 reads TGTGCCAGCAGCCCCGGGGGAAACACCATATATTTT. Translated: CASSPGGNTIYF. Using reference TRBV7-9 and TRBJ1-3 for the parts outside the CDR3, the full variable domain is DTGVSQNPRHKITKRGQNVTFRCDPISEHNRLYWYRQTLGQGPEFLTYFQNEAQLEKSRLLSDRFSAERPKGSFSTLEIQRTEQGDSAMYLCASSPGGNTIYFGEGSWLTVV.